The next 12 T cell receptor beta chains were all read from a single sample in a study of blood T cell repertoires in COVID-19. The repertoire was sequenced with immunoSEQ multiplex PCR; TCRdb's copy has only in-frame clones and lacks some. The sample records more than 140,000 clones, 65% to 90% being singletons. Sequencing input: peripheral blood. The source of these receptors is a woman aged 45-65 years in a cohort sampled during active or convalescent COVID-19.

The rearrangement uses TRBV6-2 or TRBV6-3 and TRBJ1-5; D might be TRBD1 (5 bases). The CDR3 covers 16 residues. Per the germline V gene, CDR1 is MNHEY and CDR2 is SVGEGT. Trimming removed 2 bases at V and 0 bases at J, with 11 bases between. CDR3 sequence: CASSYDGGTSNQPQHF. For the CDR3, the DNA is TGTGCCAGCAGTTACGACGGGGGGACTAGCAATCAGCCCCAGCATTTT.

The chain employs TRBV11-3 and TRBJ2-1, with 9 positions matching TRBD1. The CDR3 runs to 15 residues. Germline lookup yields CDR1 SGHNT and CDR2 YENEEA. V shed 4 bases, J shed 8 bases, and the junction held 9 bases outside the gene matches. CDR3 in amino acids: CASSSRDRDGDEQFF. The DNA of the CDR3 is TGTGCCAGCAGCTCCCGGGACAGGGATGGGGATGAGCAGTTCTTC.

The gene calls are TRBV19 and TRBJ2-2, with 7 positions matching TRBD2. With V trimmed by 7 bases and J by 4 bases, 6 bases remained unmatched. This CDR3 is 14 amino acids long. Germline V CDR1 and CDR2: LNHDA, SQIVND (reference sequence). The CDR3 sequence: CASTRGDGTGELFF. The CDR3 nucleotides read TGTGCCAGTACCCGGGGGGACGGCACCGGGGAGCTGTTTTTT. Together with reference TRBV19 and TRBJ2-2, the CDR3 gives the full variable domain: DGGITQSPKYLFRKEGQNVTLSCEQNLNHDAMYWYRQDPGQGLRLIYYSQIVNDFQKGDIAEGYSVSREKKESFPLTVTSAQKNPTAFYLCASTRGDGTGELFFGEGSRLTVL.

This rearrangement joins TRBV6-2 or TRBV6-3 to TRBJ1-1; TRBD1 agrees at 7 bases. The germline gives CDR1 MNHEY, CDR2 SVGEGT. This CDR3 has 17 residues. V lost 2 bases to trimming and J lost 0 bases; unmatched junction nucleotides: 9. In DNA, the CDR3 is TGTGCCAGCAGTTACCGTCCTACCGGGACAGTGAACACTGAAGCTTTCTTT. Translated, it gives CASSYRPTGTVNTEAFF.

The chain has TRBV3-1 (or the pseudogene TRBV3-2) and TRBJ2-7; tentative D call: TRBD1 (5 bases). V lost 0 bases to trimming and J lost 3 bases, with 9 bases between them. Looked up from germline, CDR1 is LGHDT and CDR2 is YNNKEL (reference sequence). The length of the CDR3 is 14 residues. DNA of the CDR3: TGTGCCAGCAGCCAAGAACAAGGGGTCTACGAGCAGTACTTC. Translation: CASSQEQGVYEQYF.

The chain combines TRBV20-1 with TRBJ1-4; the D is unclear. The CDR3 spans 14 residues. Trimming removed 3 bases from V and 0 bases from J, with 8 bases in between. CDR1 is DFQATT and CDR2 is SNEGSKA in the germline V gene (reference sequence). This CDR3 reads CSASWAATNEKLFF. The CDR3 DNA is TGCAGTGCTAGTTGGGCCGCAACTAATGAAAAACTGTTTTTT.

The chain has TRBV27 and TRBJ2-5; a weak D match, TRBD2 (7 bases). Germline V gene data show CDR1 as MNHEY and CDR2 as SMNVEV (reference sequence). Trimming took off 4 bases at V and 4 bases at J, with 16 bases between the two ends. The CDR3 runs 15 residues. The CDR3 bases are TGTGCCAGCAGTTGGGGGTCGCGGGGGCGAGAGACCCAGTACTTC. Its protein is CASSWGSRGRETQYF.

V is TRBV5-5 and J is TRBJ2-2; maybe TRBD2 (5 bases). Germline assignment: CDR1 SGHKS and CDR2 YYEKEE (reference sequence). The ends were cut back, 0 bases at V and 3 bases at J, with 15 bases in the middle. CDR3 size: 17 residues. This CDR3 reads CASSLARANPDTGELFF. For the CDR3, the DNA is TGTGCCAGCAGCTTGGCGCGGGCAAACCCGGACACCGGGGAGCTGTTTTTT.

The rearrangement joins TRBV5-6 to TRBJ1-2, with D maybe TRBD1 (5 bases). There are 14 residues in the CDR3. V was shortened by 0 bases and J by 1 base, with 7 bases between the two germline ends. Germline V gene lookup returns CDR1 SGHDT and CDR2 YYEEEE. Here the CDR3 reads CASSLAGLNYGYTF. The CDR3 bases are TGTGCCAGCAGCTTGGCGGGACTTAACTATGGCTACACCTTC.

V usage is TRBV2 and J usage is TRBJ2-7; D is unclear. The CDR3 is 13 residues long. Between the trimmed V and J ends, which lost 7 bases and 3 bases, there was a span of 13 bases. The germline V gene encodes CDR1 SNHLY and CDR2 FYNNEI. The CDR3 here is CASKRLDLYEQYF. The CDR3, as DNA: TGTGCCAGCAAGCGACTCGACCTCTACGAGCAGTACTTC.

V usage is TRBV5-5 and J usage is TRBJ1-4, with 7 positions matching TRBD1. Germline V CDR1 and CDR2: SGHKS, YYEKEE (reference sequence). The CDR3 is 14 residues long. V was clipped by 4 bases and J by 8 bases; unmatched bases: 8. The chain's CDR3 is CASSRTGEGEKLFF. The CDR3 DNA reads TGTGCCAGCAGCCGGACAGGAGAAGGAGAAAAACTGTTTTTT.

The J gene is TRBJ2-4, the V gene TRBV19, with D perhaps matching TRBD2 (5 bases). There are 13 residues in the CDR3. V was clipped by 7 bases and J by 6 bases, with 13 bases between them. Germline V lookup: CDR1 LNHDA, CDR2 SQIVND (reference sequence). For the CDR3, the DNA is TGTGCCAGTACCCCTTCCGGGATAAACATTCAGTACTTC. It specifies CASTPSGINIQYF.